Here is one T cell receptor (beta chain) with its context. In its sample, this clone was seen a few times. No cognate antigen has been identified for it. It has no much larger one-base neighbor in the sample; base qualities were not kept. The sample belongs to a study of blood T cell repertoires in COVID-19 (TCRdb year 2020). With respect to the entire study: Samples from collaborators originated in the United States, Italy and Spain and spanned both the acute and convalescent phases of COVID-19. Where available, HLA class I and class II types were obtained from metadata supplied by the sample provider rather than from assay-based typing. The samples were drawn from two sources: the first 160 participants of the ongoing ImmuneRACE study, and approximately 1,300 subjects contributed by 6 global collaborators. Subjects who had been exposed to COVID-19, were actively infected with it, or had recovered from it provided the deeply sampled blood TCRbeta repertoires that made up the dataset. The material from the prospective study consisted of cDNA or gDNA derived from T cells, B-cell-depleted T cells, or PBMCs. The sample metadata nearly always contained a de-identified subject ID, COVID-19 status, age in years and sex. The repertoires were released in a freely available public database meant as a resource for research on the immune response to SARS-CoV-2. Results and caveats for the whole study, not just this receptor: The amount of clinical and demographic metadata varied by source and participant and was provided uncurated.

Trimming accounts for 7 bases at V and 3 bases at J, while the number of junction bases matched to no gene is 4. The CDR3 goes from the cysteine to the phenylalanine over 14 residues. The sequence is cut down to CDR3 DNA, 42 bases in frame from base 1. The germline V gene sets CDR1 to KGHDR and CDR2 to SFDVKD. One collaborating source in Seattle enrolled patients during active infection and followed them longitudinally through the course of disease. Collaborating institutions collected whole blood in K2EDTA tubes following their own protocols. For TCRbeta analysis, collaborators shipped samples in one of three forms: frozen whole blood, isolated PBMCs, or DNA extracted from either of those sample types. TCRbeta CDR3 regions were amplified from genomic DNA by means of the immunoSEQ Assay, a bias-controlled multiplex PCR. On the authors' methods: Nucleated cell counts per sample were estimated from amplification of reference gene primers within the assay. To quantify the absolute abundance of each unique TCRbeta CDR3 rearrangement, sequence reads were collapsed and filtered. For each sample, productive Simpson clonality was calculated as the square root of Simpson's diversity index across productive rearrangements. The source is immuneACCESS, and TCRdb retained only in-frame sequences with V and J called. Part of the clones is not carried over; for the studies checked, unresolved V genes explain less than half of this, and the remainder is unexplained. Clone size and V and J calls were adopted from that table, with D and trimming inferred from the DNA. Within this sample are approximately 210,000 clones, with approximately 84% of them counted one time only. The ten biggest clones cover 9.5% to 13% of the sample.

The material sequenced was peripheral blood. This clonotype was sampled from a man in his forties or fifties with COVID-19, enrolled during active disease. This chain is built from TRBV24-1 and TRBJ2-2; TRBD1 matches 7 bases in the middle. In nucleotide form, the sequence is TGTGCCACCAGGCCAGGACAGGACACCGGGGAGCTGTTTTTT. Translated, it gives CATRPGQDTGELFF.